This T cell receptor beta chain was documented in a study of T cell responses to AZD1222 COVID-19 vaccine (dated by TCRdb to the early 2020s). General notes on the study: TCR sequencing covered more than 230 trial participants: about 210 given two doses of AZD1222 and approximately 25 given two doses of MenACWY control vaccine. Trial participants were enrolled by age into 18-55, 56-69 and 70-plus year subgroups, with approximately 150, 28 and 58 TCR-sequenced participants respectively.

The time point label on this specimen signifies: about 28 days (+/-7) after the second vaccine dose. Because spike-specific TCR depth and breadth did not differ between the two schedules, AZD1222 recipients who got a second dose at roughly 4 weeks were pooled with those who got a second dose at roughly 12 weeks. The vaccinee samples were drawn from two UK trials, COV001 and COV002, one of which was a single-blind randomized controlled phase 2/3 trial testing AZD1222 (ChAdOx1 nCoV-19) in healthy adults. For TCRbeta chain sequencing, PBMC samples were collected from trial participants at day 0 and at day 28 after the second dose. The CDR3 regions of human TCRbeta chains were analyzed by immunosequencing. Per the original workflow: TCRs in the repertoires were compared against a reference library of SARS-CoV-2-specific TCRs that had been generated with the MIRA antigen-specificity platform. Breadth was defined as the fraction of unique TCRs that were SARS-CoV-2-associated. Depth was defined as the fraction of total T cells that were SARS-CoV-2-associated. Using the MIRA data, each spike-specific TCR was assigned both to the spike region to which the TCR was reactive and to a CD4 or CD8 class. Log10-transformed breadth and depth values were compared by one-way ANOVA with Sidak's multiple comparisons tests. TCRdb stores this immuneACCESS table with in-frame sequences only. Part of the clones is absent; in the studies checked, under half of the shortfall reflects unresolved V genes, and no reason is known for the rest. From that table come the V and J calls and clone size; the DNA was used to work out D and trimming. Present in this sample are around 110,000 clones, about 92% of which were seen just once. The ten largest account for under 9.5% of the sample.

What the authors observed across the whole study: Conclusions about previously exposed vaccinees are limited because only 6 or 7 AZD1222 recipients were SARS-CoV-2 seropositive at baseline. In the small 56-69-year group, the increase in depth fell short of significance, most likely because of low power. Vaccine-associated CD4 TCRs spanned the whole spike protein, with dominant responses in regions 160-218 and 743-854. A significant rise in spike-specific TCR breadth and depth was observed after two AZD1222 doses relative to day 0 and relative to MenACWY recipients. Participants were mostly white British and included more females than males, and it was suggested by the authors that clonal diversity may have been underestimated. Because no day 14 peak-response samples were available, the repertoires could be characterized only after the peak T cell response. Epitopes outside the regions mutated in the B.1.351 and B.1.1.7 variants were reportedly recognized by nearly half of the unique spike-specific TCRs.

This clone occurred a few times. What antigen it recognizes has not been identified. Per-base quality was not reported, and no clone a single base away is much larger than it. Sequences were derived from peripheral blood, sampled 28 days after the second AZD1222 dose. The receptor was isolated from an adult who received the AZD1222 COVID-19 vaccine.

The DNA sequence follows: TGTGCCAGCTCACGGAGGGGTAGGGACTCACCCCTCCACTTT. Its product reads: CASSRRGRDSPLHF. Rearrangement joined TRBV18 to TRBJ1-6; a tentative D call is TRBD1 (5 bases match). The CDR3 sequence holds 14 residues, the cysteine and phenylalanine included. Only CDR3 DNA is held: 42 bases, read in frame from base 1. Deletion took 4 bases off V and 10 bases off J, with a span of 14 bases between the germline ends. Based on the germline V gene, the CDR1 and CDR2 sequences are KGHSH and LQKENI.